Included here is one TCR beta chain sequence, with context. Its cognate antigen is unknown. The method was immunoSEQ multiplex PCR; TCRdb's version includes in-frame clones alone and lacks a portion of them. This table has some 250,000 clones, around 90% appearing once. Separate from the approximately 670-subject first cohort was the approximately 130-subject validation cohort, to which the donors belonged. The sample comes from a study of cytomegalovirus exposure and HLA in healthy donors. Background on the study: In a later analysis, the roughly 130 validation repertoires were reported to have used the same platform as the roughly 670 first-cohort repertoires. Study observations and caveats: The CMV antigen specificity of a few CMV-associated chains was confirmed through in vitro analysis. Despite most TCR sequences being rare, some public TCRs occurred in many donors.

Trimming took off 3 bases at V and 4 bases at J, with 14 bases between the two ends. CDR1 and CDR2 (germline): SGHAT, FQNNGV. CDR3 length: 15 amino acids. Sequencing was done on a sample of PBMCs. The chain uses TRBV11-2 and TRBJ2-3; D remains ambiguous. The receptor comes from a woman aged 18-35 years in good health and CMV-seronegative. The CDR3 reads CASSLFVGTADTQYF. CDR3 bases: TGTGCCAGCAGCTTGTTCGTCGGTACGGCAGATACGCAGTATTTT.